The 2 T cell receptor beta chains in this list originate from one sample, sequenced in a study of kidney transplant recipient with SARS-CoV-2 infection. TCRdb used MiXCR to reprocess the reads, holding one entry per CDR3 protein. The sample comprises approximately 240,000 distinct CDR3 sequences, under 35% of which are singletons, and nearly 7.5% rests with the top ten. Sequences were derived from a blood sample, sampled at baseline and between days 110 and 120 from a kidney transplant recipient. These receptors were collected from a male patient aged 30 to 39 who had COVID-19 and was a kidney transplant recipient. Among the T cells, some may be from the graft donor.

Points on this clonotype: A much more abundant neighbour one base away suggests this may be a read error. V usage is TRBV11-1 and J usage is TRBJ1-4; D gene ambiguous. Germline lookup yields CDR1 SGHAT and CDR2 FQDESV (reference sequence). This CDR3 is 16 amino acids long. V lost 8 bases and J 3 bases, leaving 19 bases between the germline ends. The CDR3 here is CASGQSAVSSNEKLFF. The CDR3 region has the DNA TGTGCCAGCGGCCAAAGTGCCGTGTCGTCTAATGAAAAACTGTTTTTT.

This clonotype was counted at least ten times. DNA of the CDR3: TGTGCCAGCAGTTTAGGGACAGGGGGCTATGAGCAGTTCTTC. Encoded protein: CASSLGTGGYEQFF. The chain couples TRBV12-3 or TRBV12-4 to TRBJ2-1; 11 bases line up with TRBD1. With 1 base clipped from V and 8 bases from J, the junction kept 1 base outside the gene matches. The CDR3 sequence is 14 residues long.